The present entry profiles one T cell receptor beta chain with its context. What it binds is unknown. The data stem from a study of cytomegalovirus exposure and HLA in healthy donors. Study-wide context: Among roughly 180 million T cells, an earlier analysis found 117 million unique TCR beta sequences. Early released data had tens of millions of unique TCRs, all coming from HLA-typed donors.

Regarding the study as a whole: The majority of CMV-associated TCR beta chains were reported as apparently HLA-restricted in a later analysis. A later analysis linked a missense DCLRE1C variant to TCR beta V- and J-gene trimming.

Vbeta (60) and Jbeta (13) primers were used in the PCR. Sequencing was performed with immunoSEQ multiplex PCR; in TCRdb, only in-frame clones are kept and a portion is missing. This table holds approximately 110,000 clones. This CDR3 contains 12 residues. Trimming stripped 7 bases from V and 5 bases from J, with 11 bases between. Per germline, CDR1 MDHEN and CDR2 SYDVKM. Sequencing was done on a sample of PBMCs. The rearrangement links TRBV28 to TRBJ1-2; no firm D call. This TCR was recovered from a man aged 40-49 years in good health and CMV-seronegative. The CDR3 region is CASTGSNYGYTF. The CDR3 region has the DNA TGTGCCAGCACGGGGTCAAATTATGGCTACACCTTC.